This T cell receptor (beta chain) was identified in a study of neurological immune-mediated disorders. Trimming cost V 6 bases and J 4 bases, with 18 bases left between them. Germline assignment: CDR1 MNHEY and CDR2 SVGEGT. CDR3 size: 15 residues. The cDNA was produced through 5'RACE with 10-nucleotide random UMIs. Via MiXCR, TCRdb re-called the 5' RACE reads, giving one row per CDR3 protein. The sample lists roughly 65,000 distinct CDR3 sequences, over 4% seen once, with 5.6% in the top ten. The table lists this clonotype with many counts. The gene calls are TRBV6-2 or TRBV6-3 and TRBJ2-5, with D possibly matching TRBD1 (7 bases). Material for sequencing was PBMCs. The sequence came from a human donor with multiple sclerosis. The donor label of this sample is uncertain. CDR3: CASRRDRAGGETQYF. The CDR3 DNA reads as TGTGCCAGCAGACGCGACAGGGCCGGGGGAGAGACCCAGTACTTC.